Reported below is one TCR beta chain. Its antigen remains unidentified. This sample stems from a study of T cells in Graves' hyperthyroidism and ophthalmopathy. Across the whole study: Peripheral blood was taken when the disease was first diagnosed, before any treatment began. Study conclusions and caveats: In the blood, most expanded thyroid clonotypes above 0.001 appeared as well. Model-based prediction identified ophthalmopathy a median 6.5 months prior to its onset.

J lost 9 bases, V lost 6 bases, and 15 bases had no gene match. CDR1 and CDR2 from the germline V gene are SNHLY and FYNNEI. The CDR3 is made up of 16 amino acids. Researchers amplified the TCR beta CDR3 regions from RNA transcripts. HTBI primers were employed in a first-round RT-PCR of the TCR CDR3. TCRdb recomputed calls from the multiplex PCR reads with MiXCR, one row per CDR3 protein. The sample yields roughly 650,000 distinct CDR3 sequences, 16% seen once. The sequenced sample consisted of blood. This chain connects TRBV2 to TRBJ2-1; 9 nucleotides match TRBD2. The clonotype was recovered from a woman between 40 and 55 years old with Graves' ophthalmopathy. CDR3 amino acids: CASRTGLAGAGGEQFF. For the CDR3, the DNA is TGTGCCAGCAGAACGGGGTTAGCGGGGGCCGGGGGTGAGCAGTTCTTC.